The T cell receptor (beta chain) under discussion was sequenced for a study of cytotoxic CD8 clonotypes in ibrutinib-treated CLL. PBMCs were cryopreserved, and roughly 2.1 micrograms of genomic DNA from them went into TCR beta libraries. Investigators sought sequencing depths of between 1 in 200,000 and 1 in 1 million T cells. The data were produced by immunoSEQ multiplex PCR, yet TCRdb's version contains in-frame clones alone and is incomplete. The sample lists about 15,000 clones, around 64% occurring once. Notes on this clone: The antigen is undetermined.

The CDR3 sequence is 14 residues long. The germline gives CDR1 SGHAT, CDR2 FQNNGV. V was cut by 2 bases and J by 2 bases, with 4 bases left in between. Study-level findings and limits: Patients had baseline clonality above age-matched healthy donors, and this clonality moved with circulating CD8+ T-cell counts.

The chain uses TRBV11-2 and TRBJ2-6, with D unresolved. The specimen was PBMCs, collected before ibrutinib treatment. This TCR came from a human donor with chronic lymphocytic leukemia. CDR3 protein: CASSLLAGANVLTF. The CDR3 DNA reads as TGTGCCAGCAGCTTATTAGCTGGGGCCAACGTCCTGACTTTC.